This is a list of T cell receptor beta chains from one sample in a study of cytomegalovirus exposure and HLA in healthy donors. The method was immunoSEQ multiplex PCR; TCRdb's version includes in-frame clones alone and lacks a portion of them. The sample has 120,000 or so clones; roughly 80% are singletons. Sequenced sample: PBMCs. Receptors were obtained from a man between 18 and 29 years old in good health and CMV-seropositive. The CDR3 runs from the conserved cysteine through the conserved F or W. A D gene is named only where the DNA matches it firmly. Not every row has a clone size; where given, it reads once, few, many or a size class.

CDR3: CAWSAQGYTEAFF; DNA: TGTGCCTGGAGTGCGCAGGGCTACACTGAAGCTTTCTTT; size: .; D: .; J: TRBJ1-1; V: TRBV30
CDR3: CASSPRLSGTATNEKLFF; DNA: TGTGCCAGCAGCCCCCGCCTTTCGGGGACAGCAACTAATGAAAAACTGTTTTTT; size: .; D: TRBD1; J: TRBJ1-4; V: TRBV5-5
CDR3: CASRGSGGPYEQYF; DNA: TGCGCCAGCAGAGGTAGCGGGGGGCCCTACGAGCAGTACTTC; size: .; D: TRBD2; J: TRBJ2-7; V: TRBV5-1
CDR3: CASSGSDRVVAEAFF; DNA: TGTGCCAGCAGTGGCTCGGACAGGGTGGTCGCTGAAGCTTTCTTT; size: .; D: TRBD1; J: TRBJ1-1; V: TRBV6-5
CDR3: CASSGRQGSGTEAFF; DNA: TGCGCCAGCAGCGGGAGACAGGGCTCGGGCACTGAAGCTTTCTTT; size: .; D: TRBD1; J: TRBJ1-1; V: TRBV5-1
CDR3: CASTGTGSYEQYF; DNA: TGCGCCAGCACCGGGACAGGCTCCTACGAGCAGTACTTC; size: .; D: TRBD1; J: TRBJ2-7; V: TRBV5-1
CDR3: CASSSGGGYTF; DNA: TGTGCCAGCAGTTCCGGGGGTGGCTACACCTTC; size: once; D: .; J: TRBJ1-2; V: TRBV6-5
CDR3: CSVVGQAYGYTF; DNA: TGCAGCGTTGTTGGGCAGGCCTATGGCTACACCTTC; size: .; D: .; J: TRBJ1-2; V: TRBV29-1
CDR3: CASSSGLAAQETQYF; DNA: TGTGCCAGCAGCTCGGGACTAGCGGCCCAAGAGACCCAGTACTTC; size: .; D: TRBD2; J: TRBJ2-5; V: TRBV5-4
CDR3: CASSEGQSYGYTF; DNA: TGTGCCAGCAGCGAGGGACAGAGCTATGGCTACACCTTC; size: .; D: TRBD1; J: TRBJ1-2; V: TRBV6-4
CDR3: CASSDRGSTDTQYF; DNA: TGTGCCAGCAGCGACAGGGGAAGCACAGATACGCAGTATTTT; size: .; D: TRBD1; J: TRBJ2-3; V: TRBV11-3
CDR3: CASSAGTTNEKLFF; DNA: TGTGCCAGCTCAGCCGGGACAACTAATGAAAAACTGTTTTTT; size: .; D: .; J: TRBJ1-4; V: TRBV18
CDR3: CASSFEGATDTQYF; DNA: TGTGCCAGCAGCTTTGAGGGGGCCACAGATACGCAGTATTTT; size: .; D: TRBD1; J: TRBJ2-3; V: TRBV7-9
CDR3: CAWSKSGRNTGELFF; DNA: TGTGCCTGGAGTAAAAGCGGGAGGAACACCGGGGAGCTGTTTTTT; size: .; D: TRBD2; J: TRBJ2-2; V: TRBV30
CDR3: CASSLIPGAGELFF; DNA: TGTGCCAGCAGCTTAATTCCGGGGGCCGGGGAGCTGTTTTTT; size: .; D: .; J: TRBJ2-2; V: TRBV7-3
CDR3: CATPPGQGNTGELFF; DNA: TGTGCCACCCCCCCGGGACAGGGGAACACCGGGGAGCTGTTTTTT; size: .; D: TRBD1; J: TRBJ2-2; V: TRBV7-9
CDR3: CASSSGTASYEQYF; DNA: TGTGCCAGCAGCTCCGGGACAGCATCCTACGAGCAGTACTTC; size: .; D: TRBD1; J: TRBJ2-7; V: TRBV7-7
CDR3: CASSFSGGSDNEQFF; DNA: TGTGCCAGCAGCTTTAGCGGGGGGTCAGACAATGAGCAGTTCTTC; size: .; D: TRBD2; J: TRBJ2-1; V: TRBV7-8
CDR3: CASSLFFWAGGPDTQYF; DNA: TGTGCCAGCAGCTTATTTTTTTGGGCAGGGGGCCCAGATACGCAGTATTTT; size: .; D: TRBD1; J: TRBJ2-3; V: TRBV7-2
CDR3: CASSQDFGTPGGETQYF; DNA: TGCGCCAGCAGCCAGGACTTTGGGACACCGGGAGGAGAGACCCAGTACTTC; size: .; D: .; J: TRBJ2-5; V: TRBV4-1
CDR3: CASSWKTGEGNSPLHF; DNA: TGTGCCAGCAGTTGGAAGACAGGGGAGGGTAATTCACCCCTCCACTTT; size: .; D: TRBD1; J: TRBJ1-6; V: TRBV6-6
CDR3: CASSGTGIEGYTF; DNA: TGTGCCAGCAGTGGGACGGGGATCGAGGGCTACACCTTC; size: .; D: .; J: TRBJ1-2; V: TRBV6-1
CDR3: CASSPQGAFEKLFF; DNA: TGTGCCAGCAGTCCTCAGGGGGCGTTTGAAAAACTGTTTTTT; size: .; D: TRBD1; J: TRBJ1-4; V: TRBV27
CDR3: CASSSGRGLYGYTF; DNA: TGTGCCAGCAGCTCAGGCAGGGGGCTTTATGGCTACACCTTC; size: once; D: TRBD1; J: TRBJ1-2; V: TRBV7-9
CDR3: CASSPGGRIQETQYF; DNA: TGTGCCAGCAGCCCAGGGGGCCGAATCCAAGAGACCCAGTACTTC; size: .; D: TRBD1; J: TRBJ2-5; V: TRBV7-9
CDR3: CASSFFSGGPDEQFF; DNA: TGCGCCAGCAGCTTCTTTAGCGGGGGGCCTGATGAGCAGTTCTTC; size: .; D: TRBD2; J: TRBJ2-1; V: TRBV5-1
CDR3: CASSFGFDRGARSPLHF; DNA: TGTGCCAGCAGCTTTGGGTTTGACAGGGGAGCGCGATCACCCCTCCACTTT; size: many; D: TRBD1; J: TRBJ1-6; V: TRBV7-2
CDR3: CASSLHKQTGGNTIYF; DNA: TGTGCCAGCAGCCTCCACAAACAGACAGGAGGAAACACCATATATTTT; size: .; D: .; J: TRBJ1-3; V: TRBV7-7
CDR3: CASSLFAGGIAEAFF; DNA: TGTGCCAGCAGCTTATTTGCGGGGGGAATTGCTGAAGCTTTCTTT; size: .; D: .; J: TRBJ1-1; V: TRBV11-2
CDR3: CSARAGNEQYF; DNA: TGCAGTGCTAGAGCAGGGAACGAGCAGTACTTC; size: .; D: .; J: TRBJ2-7; V: TRBV20-1
CDR3: CASSPGGPLNYGYTF; DNA: TGTGCCAGCAGCCCGGGGGGGCCCCTTAACTATGGCTACACCTTC; size: few; D: .; J: TRBJ1-2; V: TRBV6-1